The TCR beta chain described here comes from a study of long-term antiretroviral therapy in people with HIV. immunoSEQ v3.0 was run at survey level. The protocol was immunoSEQ multiplex PCR, while the TCRdb copy is restricted to in-frame clones and leaves out a portion. The table shows 30,000 to 40,000 clones, with 60% to 85% occurring only once. The source is a woman aged 50 to 60 with HIV. The material sequenced was unsorted PBMCs, taken 2 years after starting antiretroviral therapy.

CDR3 nucleotide sequence: TGCAGCGTTAACAGGGGGCGCGAGCAGTACTTC. It is translated as CSVNRGREQYF. V usage is TRBV29-1 and J usage is TRBJ2-7, with 9 bases identical to TRBD1. V lost 5 bases and J lost 6; bases outside the gene matches: 2. The length of the CDR3 is 11 residues. In germline, CDR1 is SQVTM, CDR2 ANQGSEA.